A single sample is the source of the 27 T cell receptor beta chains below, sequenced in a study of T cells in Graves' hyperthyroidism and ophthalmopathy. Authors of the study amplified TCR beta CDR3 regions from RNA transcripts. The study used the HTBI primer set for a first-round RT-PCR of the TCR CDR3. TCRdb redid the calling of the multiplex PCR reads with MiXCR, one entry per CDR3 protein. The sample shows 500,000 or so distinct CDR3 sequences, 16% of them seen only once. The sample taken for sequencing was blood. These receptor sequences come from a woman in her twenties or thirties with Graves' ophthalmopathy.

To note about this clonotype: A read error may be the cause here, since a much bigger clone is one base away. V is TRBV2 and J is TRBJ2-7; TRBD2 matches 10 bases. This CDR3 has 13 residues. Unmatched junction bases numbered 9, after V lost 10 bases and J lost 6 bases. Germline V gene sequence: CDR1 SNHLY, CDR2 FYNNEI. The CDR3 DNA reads TGTGCCATCACGGCTAGCGGGGGCGGCGAGCAGTACTTC. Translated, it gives CAITASGGGEQYF.

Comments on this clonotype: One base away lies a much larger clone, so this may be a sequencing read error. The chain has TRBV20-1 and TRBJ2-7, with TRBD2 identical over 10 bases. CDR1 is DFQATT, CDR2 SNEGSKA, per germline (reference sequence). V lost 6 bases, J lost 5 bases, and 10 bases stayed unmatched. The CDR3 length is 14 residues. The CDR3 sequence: CSAHRGLASHEQYF. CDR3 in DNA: TGCAGTGCCCACAGGGGACTAGCGTCCCACGAGCAGTACTTC.

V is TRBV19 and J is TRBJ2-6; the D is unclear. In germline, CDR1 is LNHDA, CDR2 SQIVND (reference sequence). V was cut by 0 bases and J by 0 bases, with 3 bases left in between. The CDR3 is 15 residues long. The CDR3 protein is CASSIDISGANVLTF. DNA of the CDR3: TGTGCCAGTAGTATAGATATCTCTGGGGCCAACGTCCTGACTTTC.

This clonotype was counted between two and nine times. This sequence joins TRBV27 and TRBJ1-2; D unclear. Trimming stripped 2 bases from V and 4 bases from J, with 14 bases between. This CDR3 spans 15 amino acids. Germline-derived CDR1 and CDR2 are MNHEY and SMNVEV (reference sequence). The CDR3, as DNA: TGTGCCAGCAGTTTAAGGCCAGGAGAAACCTATGGCTACACCTTC. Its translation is CASSLRPGETYGYTF.

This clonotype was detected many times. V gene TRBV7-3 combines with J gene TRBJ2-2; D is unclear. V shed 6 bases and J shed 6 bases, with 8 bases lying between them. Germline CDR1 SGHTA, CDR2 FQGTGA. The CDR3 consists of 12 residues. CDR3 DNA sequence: TGTGCCAGCAGTTTAGTTCCCGGGGAGCTGTTTTTT. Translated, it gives CASSLVPGELFF.

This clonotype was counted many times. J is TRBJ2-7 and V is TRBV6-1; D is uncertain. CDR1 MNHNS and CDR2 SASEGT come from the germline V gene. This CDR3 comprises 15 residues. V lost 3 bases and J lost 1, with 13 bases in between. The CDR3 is CASSDTLDGSYEQYF. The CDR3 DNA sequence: TGTGCCAGCAGTGATACCTTAGACGGGTCCTACGAGCAGTACTTC.

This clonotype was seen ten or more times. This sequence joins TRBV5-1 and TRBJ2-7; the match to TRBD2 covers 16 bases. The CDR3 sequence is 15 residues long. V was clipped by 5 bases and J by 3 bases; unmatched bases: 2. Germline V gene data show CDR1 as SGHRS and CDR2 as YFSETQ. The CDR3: CASRGTSGRDYEQYF. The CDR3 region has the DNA TGCGCCAGCAGAGGGACTAGCGGGAGGGACTACGAGCAGTACTTC.

The CDR3 bases are TGTGCCAGCAGTGAGATGGGAGGTGAAAAACTGTTTTTT. Its translation is CASSEMGGEKLFF. This chain links TRBV12-3 or TRBV12-4 with TRBJ1-4, with D unresolved. This CDR3 region has 13 residues. V was trimmed by 5 bases and J by 7 bases, leaving 11 bases between them.

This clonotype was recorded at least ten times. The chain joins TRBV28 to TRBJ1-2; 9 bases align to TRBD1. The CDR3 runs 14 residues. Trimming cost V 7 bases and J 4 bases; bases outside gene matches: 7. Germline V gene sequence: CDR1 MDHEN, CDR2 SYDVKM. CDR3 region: CASTPAGQGYGYTF. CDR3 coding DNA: TGTGCCAGCACCCCCGCGGGACAGGGCTATGGCTACACCTTC.

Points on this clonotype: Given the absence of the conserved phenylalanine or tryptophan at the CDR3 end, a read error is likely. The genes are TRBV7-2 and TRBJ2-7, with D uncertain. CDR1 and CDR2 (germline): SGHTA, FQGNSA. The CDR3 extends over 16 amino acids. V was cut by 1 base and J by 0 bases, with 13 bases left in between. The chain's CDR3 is CASSLEGAIASYEQYL. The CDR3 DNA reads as TGTGCCAGCAGCTTAGAGGGTGCGATAGCCTCCTACGAGCAGTACCTC.

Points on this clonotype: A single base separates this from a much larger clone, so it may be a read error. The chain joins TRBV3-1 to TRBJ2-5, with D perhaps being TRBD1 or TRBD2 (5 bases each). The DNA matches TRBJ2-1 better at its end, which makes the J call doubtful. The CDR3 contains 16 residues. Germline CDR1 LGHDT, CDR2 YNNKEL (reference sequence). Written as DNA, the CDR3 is TGTGCCAGCAGCCAAGAGGACTGGGACGGGTTGGAGACCCAGTTCTTC. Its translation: CASSQEDWDGLETQFF.

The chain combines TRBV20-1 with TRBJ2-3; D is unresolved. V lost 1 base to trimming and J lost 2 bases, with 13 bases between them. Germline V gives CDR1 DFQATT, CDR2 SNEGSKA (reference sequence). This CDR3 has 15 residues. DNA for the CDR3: TGCAGTGCTAGAGCCCCACACAAGTACACAGATACGCAGTATTTT. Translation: CSARAPHKYTDTQYF.

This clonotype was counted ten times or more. The CDR3 bases are TGTGCCAGCAGCTTAGTCTATTGGGGGGGAGACACCGGGGAGCTGTTTTTT. It is translated as CASSLVYWGGDTGELFF. V usage is TRBV7-2 and J usage is TRBJ2-2; 7 bases match TRBD2. CDR1 is SGHTA, CDR2 FQGNSA, per germline. Losses at the gene ends were 1 base for V and 3 bases for J; bases not matched to a gene: 8. The CDR3 runs 17 residues. Filled out from reference TRBV7-2 and TRBJ2-2, the complete variable domain reads GAGVSQSPSNKVTEKGKDVELRCDPISGHTALYWYRQSLGQGLEFLIYFQGNSAPDKSGLPSDRFSAERTGGSVSTLTIQRTQQEDSAVYLCASSLVYWGGDTGELFFGEGSRLTVL.

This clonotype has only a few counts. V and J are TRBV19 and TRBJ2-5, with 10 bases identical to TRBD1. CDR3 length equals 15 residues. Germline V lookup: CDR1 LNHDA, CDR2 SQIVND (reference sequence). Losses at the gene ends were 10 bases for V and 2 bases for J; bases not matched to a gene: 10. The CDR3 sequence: CANRSGTGEQETQYF. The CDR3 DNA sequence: TGTGCCAACCGCTCGGGGACAGGGGAACAAGAGACCCAGTACTTC.

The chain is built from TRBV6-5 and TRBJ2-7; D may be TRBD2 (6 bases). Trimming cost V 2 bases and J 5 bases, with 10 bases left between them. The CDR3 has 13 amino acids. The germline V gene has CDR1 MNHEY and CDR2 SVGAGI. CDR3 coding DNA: TGTGCCAGCAGTTACAGGGGAGGCCACGAGCAGTACTTC. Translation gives CASSYRGGHEQYF.

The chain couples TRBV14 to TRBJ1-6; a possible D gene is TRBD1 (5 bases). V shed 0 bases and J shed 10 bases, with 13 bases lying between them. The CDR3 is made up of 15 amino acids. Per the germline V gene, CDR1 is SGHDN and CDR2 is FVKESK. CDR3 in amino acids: CASSQELRGSSPLHF. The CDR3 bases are TGTGCCAGCAGCCAAGAATTGAGGGGTTCCTCACCCCTCCACTTT.

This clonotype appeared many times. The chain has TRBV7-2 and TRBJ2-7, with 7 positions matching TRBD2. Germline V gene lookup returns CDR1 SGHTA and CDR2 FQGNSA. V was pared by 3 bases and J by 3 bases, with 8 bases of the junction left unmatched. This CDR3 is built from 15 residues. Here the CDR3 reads CASSFPRGSSYEQYF. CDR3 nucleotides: TGTGCCAGCAGCTTCCCCCGCGGGAGTAGCTACGAGCAGTACTTC. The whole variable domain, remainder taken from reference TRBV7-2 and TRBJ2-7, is GAGVSQSPSNKVTEKGKDVELRCDPISGHTALYWYRQSLGQGLEFLIYFQGNSAPDKSGLPSDRFSAERTGGSVSTLTIQRTQQEDSAVYLCASSFPRGSSYEQYFGPGTRLTVT.

CDR3 sequence (DNA): TGTGCCACCAGCAGAGATAGGGATACCCCCTACGAGCAGTACTTC. It translates to CATSRDRDTPYEQYF. The chain employs TRBV15 and TRBJ2-7; D is uncertain. Per the germline V gene, CDR1 is LNHNV and CDR2 is YYDKDF (reference sequence). V was trimmed by 0 bases and J by 2 bases, leaving 11 bases between them. This CDR3 is 15 amino acids long.

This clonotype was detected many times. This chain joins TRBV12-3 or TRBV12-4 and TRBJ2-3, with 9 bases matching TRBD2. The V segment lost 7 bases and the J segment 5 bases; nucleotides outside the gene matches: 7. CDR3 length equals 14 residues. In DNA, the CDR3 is TGTGCCAGCAATGGGGGCGGGGGGGGAGATACGCAGTATTTT. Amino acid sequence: CASNGGGGGDTQYF.

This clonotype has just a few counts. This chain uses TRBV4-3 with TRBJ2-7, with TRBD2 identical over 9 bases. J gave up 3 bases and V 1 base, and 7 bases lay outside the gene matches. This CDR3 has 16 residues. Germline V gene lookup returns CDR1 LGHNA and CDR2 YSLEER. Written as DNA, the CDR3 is TGCGCCAGCAGCCAAGGTGGTAGCGGGAGTGGCTACGAGCAGTACTTC. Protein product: CASSQGGSGSGYEQYF.

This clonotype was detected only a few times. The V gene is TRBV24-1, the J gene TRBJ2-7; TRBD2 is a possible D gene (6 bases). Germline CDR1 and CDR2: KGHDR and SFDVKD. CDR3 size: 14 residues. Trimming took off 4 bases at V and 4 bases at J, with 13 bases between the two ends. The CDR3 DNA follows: TGTGCCACCAGTGACAATAGCGGACGGTACGAGCAGTACTTC. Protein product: CATSDNSGRYEQYF.

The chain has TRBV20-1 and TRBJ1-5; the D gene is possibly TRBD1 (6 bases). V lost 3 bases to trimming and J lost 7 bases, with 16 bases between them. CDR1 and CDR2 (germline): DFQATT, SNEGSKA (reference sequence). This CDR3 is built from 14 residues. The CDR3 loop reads CSARLAGADQPQHF. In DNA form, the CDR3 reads TGCAGTGCTAGGCTAGCGGGGGCGGACCAGCCCCAGCATTTT.

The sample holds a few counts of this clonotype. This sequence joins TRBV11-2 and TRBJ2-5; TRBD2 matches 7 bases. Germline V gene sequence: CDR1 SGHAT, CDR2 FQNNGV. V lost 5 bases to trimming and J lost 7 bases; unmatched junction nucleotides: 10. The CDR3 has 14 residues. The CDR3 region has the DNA TGTGCCAGCAGCCAGAGAGGAGGGGAGGGGACCCAGTACTTC. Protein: CASSQRGGEGTQYF.

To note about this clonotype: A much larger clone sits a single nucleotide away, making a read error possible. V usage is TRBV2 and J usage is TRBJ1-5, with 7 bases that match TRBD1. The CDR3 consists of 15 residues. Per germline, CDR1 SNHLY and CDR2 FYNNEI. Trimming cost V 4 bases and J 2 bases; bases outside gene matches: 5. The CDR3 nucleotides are TGTGCCAGCAGTGTGGGGACAGTTGGCAATCAGCCCCAGCATTTT. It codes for CASSVGTVGNQPQHF. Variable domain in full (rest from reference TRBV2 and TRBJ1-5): EPEVTQTPSHQVTQMGQEVILRCVPISNHLYFYWYRQILGQKVEFLVSFYNNEISEKSEIFDDQFSVERPDGSNFTLKIRSTKLEDSAMYFCASSVGTVGNQPQHFGDGTRLSIL.

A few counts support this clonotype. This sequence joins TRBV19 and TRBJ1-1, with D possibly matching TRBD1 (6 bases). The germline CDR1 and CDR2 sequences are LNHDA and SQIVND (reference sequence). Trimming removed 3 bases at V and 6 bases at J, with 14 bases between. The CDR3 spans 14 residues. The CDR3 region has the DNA TGTGCCAGTAGTATCGGCAGGGGAGGCGCTGAAGCTTTCTTT. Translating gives CASSIGRGGAEAFF.

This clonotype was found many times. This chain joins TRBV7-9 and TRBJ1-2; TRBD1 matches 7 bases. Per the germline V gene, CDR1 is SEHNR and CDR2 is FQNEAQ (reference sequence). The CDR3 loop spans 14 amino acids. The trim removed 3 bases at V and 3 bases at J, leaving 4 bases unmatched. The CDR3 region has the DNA TGTGCCAGCAGCTTCGTAACAGGGGACTATGGCTACACCTTC. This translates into CASSFVTGDYGYTF.

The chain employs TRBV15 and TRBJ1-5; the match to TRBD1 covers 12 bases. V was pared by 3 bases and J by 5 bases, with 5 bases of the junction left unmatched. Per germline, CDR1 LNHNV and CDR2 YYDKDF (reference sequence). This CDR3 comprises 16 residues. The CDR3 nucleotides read TGTGCCACCAGCAGTCGGGACAGGGGGCGGCATCAGCCCCAGCATTTT. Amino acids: CATSSRDRGRHQPQHF.